Shown below are 26 T cell receptor beta chains from a single sample sequenced in a study of blood T cell repertoires in COVID-19. Assay used: immunoSEQ multiplex PCR; TCRdb lists only in-frame clones, some missing. The table includes about 150,000 clones, around 87% detected once. The source material was peripheral blood. The receptor set was obtained from a woman aged 55-75 years with active COVID-19.

The genes are TRBV5-1 and TRBJ1-1; 10 bases are shared with TRBD1. Germline V gene sequence: CDR1 SGHRS, CDR2 YFSETQ. Trimming at V came to 2 bases and at J to 5 bases, leaving 9 bases not matched to a gene. The CDR3 has 16 residues. This chain's CDR3 is CASSFGTGVGGTEAFF. The CDR3, as DNA: TGCGCCAGCAGCTTCGGGACAGGGGTTGGAGGAACTGAAGCTTTCTTT.

The chain joins TRBV28 to TRBJ2-7, with a weak D call TRBD1 (5 bases). CDR3 length equals 16 residues. Germline CDR1 is MDHEN and CDR2 is SYDVKM. V lost 6 bases and J 0 bases, leaving 18 bases between the germline ends. DNA for the CDR3: TGTGCCAGCAGGCCTATAGGGGCGTCTAGCTCCTACGAGCAGTACTTC. The encoded protein is CASRPIGASSSYEQYF.

This clone was seen a few times. The chain recombines TRBV12-1 with TRBJ2-7; the D call TRBD1 from the table was never checked on the DNA. TRBV12-1 represents a pseudogene. This CDR3 is 14 amino acids long. CDR3 sequence: CASASLGQSYEQYF. Here the CDR3 DNA reads TGTGCCAGCGCATCCCTCGGACAGTCCTACGAGCAGTACTTC.

The genes are TRBV18 and TRBJ2-7, with D possibly matching TRBD1 (5 bases). Germline V lookup: CDR1 KGHSH, CDR2 LQKENI. CDR3 length: 14 amino acids. V was trimmed by 0 bases and J by 6 bases, leaving 12 bases between them. The CDR3, as DNA: TGTGCCAGCTCACCACCGTCCAGGGCTAGCGAGCAGTACTTC. As protein: CASSPPSRASEQYF.

This clone has a count of ten or more. V and J are TRBV29-1 and TRBJ1-1, with TRBD1 matching over 9 bases. The CDR3 totals 13 residues. V shed 6 bases and J 4 bases; nucleotides not matched to a gene: 6. Germline CDR1 SQVTM, CDR2 ANQGSEA. Written as DNA, the CDR3 is TGCAGCGTACGGGACAGGGAAGGCACTGAAGCTTTCTTT. Its translation: CSVRDREGTEAFF.

This clone was counted a single time. The chain is built from TRBV19 and TRBJ1-2; TRBD1 matches 7 bases. The V gene end was trimmed by 10 bases and the J gene end by 4 bases; junction bases not matched to a gene: 15. Per germline, CDR1 LNHDA and CDR2 SQIVND (reference sequence). The CDR3 loop spans 15 amino acids. The chain's CDR3 is CATKSPTGLFYGYTF. The DNA of the CDR3 is TGTGCCACTAAATCCCCGACAGGGCTCTTCTATGGCTACACCTTC.

Only one count was recorded for this clone. The chain uses TRBV29-1 and TRBJ2-1; 13 nucleotides agree with TRBD2. The V and J ends lost 5 bases and 0 bases, in that order; junction bases with no gene match: 16. The CDR3 consists of 20 residues. CDR1 SQVTM and CDR2 ANQGSEA come from the germline V gene. CDR3 sequence (DNA): TGCAGCGTTTACAGACTAGCGGGATGGACTAGCGGGAGCTCCTACAATGAGCAGTTCTTC. This translates into CSVYRLAGWTSGSSYNEQFF.

The J gene is TRBJ2-1, the V gene TRBV7-2; D call uncertain. Between the trimmed V and J ends, which lost 3 bases and 7 bases, there was a span of 7 bases. CDR3 length: 12 residues. Germline CDR1 reads SGHTA; CDR2 reads FQGNSA. The CDR3 here is CASSFLRNEQFF. For the CDR3, the DNA is TGTGCCAGCAGCTTTTTGCGGAATGAGCAGTTCTTC. The full variable domain, its missing parts supplied by reference TRBV7-2 and TRBJ2-1, is GAGVSQSPSNKVTEKGKDVELRCDPISGHTALYWYRQSLGQGLEFLIYFQGNSAPDKSGLPSDRFSAERTGGSVSTLTIQRTQQEDSAVYLCASSFLRNEQFFGPGTRLTVL.

The V call is TRBV28, the J call TRBJ2-1; 9 nucleotides agree with TRBD1. V lost 6 bases to trimming and J lost 7 bases; unmatched junction nucleotides: 10. Germline assignment: CDR1 MDHEN and CDR2 SYDVKM. The CDR3 extends over 15 amino acids. The CDR3 sequence is CASSPTGGAWNEQFF. The DNA for the CDR3 is TGTGCCAGCAGCCCCACAGGGGGCGCCTGGAATGAGCAGTTCTTC.

The V gene is TRBV19, the J gene TRBJ1-1; D not resolved. Germline V gene lookup returns CDR1 LNHDA and CDR2 SQIVND (reference sequence). The CDR3 sequence is 13 residues long. Trimming stripped 0 bases from V and 5 bases from J, with 7 bases between. Written as DNA, the CDR3 is TGTGCCAGTAGTATAGACCACTTAACTGAAGCTTTCTTT. It specifies CASSIDHLTEAFF.

This chain uses TRBV24-1 with TRBJ2-5; a possible D gene is TRBD1 (6 bases). Germline V gene sequence: CDR1 KGHDR, CDR2 SFDVKD. V was trimmed by 1 base and J by 3 bases, leaving 8 bases between them. The CDR3 totals 14 residues. This CDR3 is CATSDFRDKETQYF. CDR3 bases: TGTGCCACCAGTGATTTTCGGGACAAAGAGACCCAGTACTTC.

This chain joins TRBV7-9 and TRBJ2-5; 9 bases are a match to TRBD2. Germline trimming cut 5 bases from V and 2 bases from J; bases unmatched to any gene: 6. The CDR3 loop spans 15 amino acids. Germline V CDR1 and CDR2: SEHNR, FQNEAQ (reference sequence). The chain's CDR3 is CASSPETSGQETQYF. The CDR3 DNA follows: TGTGCCAGCAGCCCCGAGACTAGCGGTCAAGAGACCCAGTACTTC.

The V and J genes are TRBV6-5 and TRBJ1-2; TRBD1 is a possible D gene (6 bases). V was trimmed by 6 bases and J by 8 bases, leaving 13 bases between them. The CDR3 runs to 12 residues. CDR1 is MNHEY, CDR2 SVGAGI, per germline. The DNA for the CDR3 is TGTGCCAGCAGACCAACAGGGCTGGGCTACACCTTC. Its protein product is CASRPTGLGYTF.

The chain employs TRBV5-1 and TRBJ2-1; 8 bases align to TRBD1. Germline V gene data show CDR1 as SGHRS and CDR2 as YFSETQ. The CDR3 is 15 amino acids. With 0 bases clipped from V and 2 bases from J, the junction kept 1 base outside the gene matches. For the CDR3, the DNA is TGCGCCAGCAGCTTGGAACAGGGGGCCTACAATGAGCAGTTCTTC. This codes for CASSLEQGAYNEQFF.

The CDR3 DNA sequence: TGTGCCAGCAGCACCCAGAGACGGCGGGAGAACACCGGGGAGCTGTTTTTT. It encodes CASSTQRRRENTGELFF. The rearrangement links TRBV9 to TRBJ2-2; maybe TRBD2 (6 bases). This CDR3 is 17 amino acids long. Germline V gene data show CDR1 as SGDLS and CDR2 as YYNGEE. V lost 4 bases to trimming and J lost 1 base, with 17 bases between them.

V is TRBV9 and J is TRBJ2-5; 12 bases agree with TRBD2. The CDR3 is 17 amino acids. Germline V gene sequence: CDR1 SGDLS, CDR2 YYNGEE. The J segment lost 4 bases and the V segment lost 3 bases, leaving 10 bases of the junction unmatched. The DNA of the CDR3 is TGTGCCAGCAGCGCTTCGACTAGCGGGAGATTAAGAGAGACCCAGTACTTC. Protein product: CASSASTSGRLRETQYF. The complete variable domain, with remaining parts taken from reference TRBV9 and TRBJ2-5, reads DSGVTQTPKHLITATGQRVTLRCSPRSGDLSVYWYQQSLDQGLQFLIQYYNGEERAKGNILERFSAQQFPDLHSELNLSSLELGDSALYFCASSASTSGRLRETQYFGPGTRLLVL.

CDR3 in DNA: TGCGCCAGCAGGGATGGGCGGGTCGCGAACACCGGGGAGCTGTTTTTT. This sequence encodes CASRDGRVANTGELFF. The chain is built from TRBV5-1 and TRBJ2-2; maybe TRBD2 (5 bases). This CDR3 has 16 residues. V lost 5 bases, J lost 0 bases, and 14 bases lay in between. From germline, CDR1 is SGHRS and CDR2 YFSETQ.

The chain is built from TRBV27 and TRBJ2-7; TRBD1 matches at 7 bases. Germline V lookup: CDR1 MNHEY, CDR2 SMNVEV (reference sequence). V was pared by 6 bases and J by 0 bases, with 5 bases of the junction left unmatched. The CDR3 contains 14 residues. CDR3 coding DNA: TGTGCCAGCAGCTGGACAGGTGCCTCCTACGAGCAGTACTTC. It codes for CASSWTGASYEQYF.

In this sample, this clone turned up once. This chain connects TRBV7-6 to TRBJ1-4; 7 nucleotides match TRBD1. Germline loops: CDR1 SGHVS, CDR2 FNYEAQ. The CDR3 contains 17 residues. V lost 6 bases to trimming and J lost 1 base; unmatched junction nucleotides: 11. The CDR3 nucleotides are TGTGCCAGCAGTGAAAAGACAGGGCGGGAAACTAATGAAAAACTGTTTTTT. Encoded protein: CASSEKTGRETNEKLFF.

This rearrangement joins TRBV3-1 (or the pseudogene TRBV3-2) to TRBJ2-4, with D maybe TRBD1 (5 bases). Per germline, CDR1 LGHDT and CDR2 YNNKEL (reference sequence). The length of the CDR3 is 16 residues. V was trimmed by 3 bases and J by 0 bases, leaving 12 bases between them. The CDR3 region has the DNA TGTGCCAGCAGCCATGACAGTTACCTAGCCAAAAACATTCAGTACTTC. It encodes CASSHDSYLAKNIQYF.

The chain recombines TRBV11-2 with TRBJ1-4; 8 nucleotides line up with TRBD1. CDR3 length: 16 amino acids. The V gene's germline CDR1 is SGHAT and CDR2 FQNNGV. V was clipped by 5 bases and J by 6 bases; unmatched bases: 11. The CDR3 sequence: CASSPTPGQAYEKLFF. The CDR3 DNA reads TGTGCCAGCAGCCCTACCCCGGGACAGGCCTATGAAAAACTGTTTTTT.

The chain carries TRBV2 and TRBJ2-5, with 7 bases that match TRBD1. Germline V gene lookup returns CDR1 SNHLY and CDR2 FYNNEI. The junction had 11 bases not matched to a gene; V was cut back by 2 bases and J by 5 bases. The CDR3 runs to 16 residues. CDR3 DNA: TGTGCCAGCAGTGAAATCCCAGGGGGATGGGAGGAGACCCAGTACTTC. Protein sequence: CASSEIPGGWEETQYF.

The chain is built from TRBV12-3 or TRBV12-4 and TRBJ2-5; D may be TRBD1 (5 bases). V lost 3 bases and J 4 bases, leaving 6 bases between the germline ends. The CDR3 extends over 12 amino acids. In DNA form, the CDR3 reads TGTGCCAGCAGTTTTACAGGAGAGACCCAGTACTTC. It is translated as CASSFTGETQYF.

The V gene is TRBV27, the J gene TRBJ2-7; the match to TRBD2 covers 10 bases. The ends lost 3 bases at V and 5 bases at J; junction bases unmatched: 1. CDR1 and CDR2 from the germline V gene are MNHEY and SMNVEV (reference sequence). The CDR3 spans 13 residues. For the CDR3, the DNA is TGTGCCAGCAGTTTTAGCGGGAGGAACGAGCAGTACTTC. This translates into CASSFSGRNEQYF.

The V gene is TRBV6-5, the J gene TRBJ1-2, with unresolved D. Trimming took 6 bases from V and 2 from J, leaving 10 bases between them. CDR1 and CDR2 from the germline V gene are MNHEY and SVGAGI. This CDR3 region has 13 residues. The CDR3 reads CASRVAVNYGYTF. The CDR3 coding sequence is TGTGCCAGCAGGGTCGCAGTAAACTATGGCTACACCTTC.

This chain joins TRBV9 and TRBJ2-2, with 14 bases fitting TRBD2. This CDR3 spans 19 amino acids. CDR1 is SGDLS and CDR2 is YYNGEE in the germline V gene. V shed 0 bases, J shed 7 bases, and the junction held 11 bases outside the gene matches. CDR3 region: CASSVDPGLAGVYGGELFF. The CDR3 DNA follows: TGTGCCAGCAGCGTAGATCCGGGACTAGCGGGAGTATATGGCGGGGAGCTGTTTTTT.